One sample yielded the 22 T cell receptor beta chains listed below, sequenced in a study of shared clonotypes between healthy human individuals. Profiling relied on immunoSEQ multiplex PCR, and the TCRdb table lists in-frame clones only, not all of them. The sample lists 2 million to 3 million clones; 90% to 95% were seen once. The sample comprised naive CD4+ T cells from PBMCs. Regarding subset: CD45RA+ positively selected. The source of these receptors is a young man in good health. Some clones in this sample may be carry-over from other donors' samples.

V and J are TRBV6-1 and TRBJ2-3, with a tentative D call TRBD1 (6 bases). Germline CDR1 reads MNHNS; CDR2 reads SASEGT. The CDR3 is made up of 14 amino acids. The V end lost 6 bases, the J end lost 0 bases, and 10 bases lay between the germline ends. CDR3 loop: CASRDSASTDTQYF. DNA of the CDR3: TGTGCCAGCAGGGACAGCGCTAGCACAGATACGCAGTATTTT.

This rearrangement joins TRBV6-5 to TRBJ2-7, with unresolved D. The CDR3 extends over 12 amino acids. CDR1 and CDR2 (germline): MNHEY, SVGAGI. The V and J ends lost 0 bases and 4 bases respectively, with 4 bases between them. CDR3 in DNA: TGTGCCAGCAGTTACTCGAAGTACGAGCAGTACTTC. As protein: CASSYSKYEQYF.

This clone has a single count. The V gene is TRBV23-1, the J gene TRBJ1-2; 12 nucleotides align to TRBD1. TRBV23-1 is annotated as an ORF whose role is uncertain. CDR3 length equals 18 residues. The V gene end was trimmed by 6 bases and the J gene end by 6 bases; junction bases not matched to a gene: 17. CDR3 sequence: CASSLIPGTGGIWDGYTF. CDR3 bases: TGCGCCAGCAGCCTCATCCCGGGGACAGGGGGCATATGGGATGGCTACACCTTC.

To note about this clone: This CDR3 is also generated by other DNA sequences in the sample. The chain has TRBV11-3 and TRBJ2-7; TRBD2 is a possible D gene (6 bases). V lost 3 bases, J lost 6 bases, and 12 bases lay in between. CDR1 and CDR2 (germline): SGHNT, YENEEA. The CDR3 loop spans 13 amino acids. CDR3 bases: TGTGCCAGCAGCTTGGAGGGCGCGTCCGAGCAGTACTTC. It translates to CASSLEGASEQYF.

The V gene is TRBV5-4, the J gene TRBJ2-1, with D perhaps matching TRBD2 (5 bases). V was shortened by 4 bases and J by 0 bases, with 11 bases between the two germline ends. Germline-derived CDR1 and CDR2 are SGHNT and YYREEE (reference sequence). The CDR3 sequence is 15 residues long. For the CDR3, the DNA is TGTGCCAGCAGCCAGGACTCGAGCTCCTACAATGAGCAGTTCTTC. Translation: CASSQDSSSYNEQFF.

The chain has TRBV27 and TRBJ2-6; the D call may be TRBD1 or TRBD2 (6 bases each). The CDR3 has 18 amino acids. V gave up 6 bases and J gave up 0 bases, with 18 bases separating them. CDR1 is MNHEY, CDR2 SMNVEV, per germline (reference sequence). The CDR3 is CASRQTGGFGSGANVLTF. The CDR3 coding sequence is TGTGCCAGCAGGCAGACAGGAGGGTTTGGCTCTGGGGCCAACGTCCTGACTTTC.

The chain has TRBV28 and TRBJ1-2, with TRBD1 as a possible D gene (6 bases). CDR3 length equals 12 residues. The germline V gene has CDR1 MDHEN and CDR2 SYDVKM. V was clipped by 6 bases and J by 7 bases, with 12 bases between them. CDR3 nucleotides: TGTGCCAGCAGGACCAAACAGGGTGGCTACACCTTC. Its translation is CASRTKQGGYTF.

The chain has TRBV5-1 and TRBJ2-3; 12 bases agree with TRBD2. This CDR3 comprises 17 residues. Losses at the gene ends were 3 bases for V and 0 bases for J; bases not matched to a gene: 5. Per germline, CDR1 SGHRS and CDR2 YFSETQ. CDR3 protein: CASSSRLAGDSTDTQYF. The DNA of the CDR3 is TGCGCCAGCAGCTCGAGACTAGCGGGAGATAGCACAGATACGCAGTATTTT.

This chain connects TRBV30 to TRBJ2-5, with TRBD2 matching 9 bases. The DNA end is a closer match to TRBJ2-7, so the J assignment may be wrong. CDR3 size: 14 residues. The germline CDR1 and CDR2 sequences are GTSNPN and SVGIG (reference sequence). The CDR3 loop is CAWTAGGLYYEQYF. The CDR3 DNA reads as TGTGCCTGGACAGCGGGAGGATTATACTACGAGCAGTACTTC.

A remark on this clone: Other DNA sequences in the same sample also yield this CDR3. V gene TRBV5-1 combines with J gene TRBJ1-1; D uncertain. V lost 0 bases, J lost 4 bases, and 7 bases lay in between. Germline V gene lookup returns CDR1 SGHRS and CDR2 YFSETQ. The CDR3 is 13 residues long. CDR3 loop: CASSLEYGTEAFF. The CDR3 bases are TGCGCCAGCAGCTTGGAATATGGCACTGAAGCTTTCTTT.

This clone has only one observation. The chain uses TRBV7-2 and TRBJ1-3, with 8 positions matching TRBD1. CDR3 length: 14 residues. Trimming took 4 bases from V and 9 from J; bases not matched to a gene: 8. Germline V gene lookup returns CDR1 SGHTA and CDR2 FQGNSA. The CDR3 is CASSSYGQGGTIYF. The CDR3, as DNA: TGTGCCAGCAGCTCCTACGGACAGGGAGGCACCATATATTTT.

V gene TRBV11-1 combines with J gene TRBJ2-5; TRBD1 might be the D (6 bases). V lost 5 bases and J lost 3, with 19 bases in between. Looked up from germline, CDR1 is SGHAT and CDR2 is FQDESV (reference sequence). This CDR3 comprises 16 residues. CDR3 sequence (DNA): TGTGCCAGCAGCCCAGCCGCAGGGGCTTTTGAAGAGACCCAGTACTTC. It translates to CASSPAAGAFEETQYF.

The chain is built from TRBV5-4 and TRBJ2-5; D not certain. Trimming took off 1 base at V and 4 bases at J, with 14 bases between the two ends. CDR1 and CDR2 from the germline V gene are SGHNT and YYREEE (reference sequence). The CDR3 sequence is 15 residues long. CDR3 nucleotide sequence: TGTGCCAGCAGCTTGACCCCGCCGCCGGGAGAGACCCAGTACTTC. As protein: CASSLTPPPGETQYF.

V gene TRBV19 combines with J gene TRBJ2-1, with TRBD2 matching over 15 bases. The V gene end was trimmed by 5 bases and the J gene end by 8 bases; junction bases not matched to a gene: 13. The V gene's germline CDR1 is LNHDA and CDR2 SQIVND (reference sequence). The CDR3 has 18 residues. The CDR3, as DNA: TGTGCCAGTAGTCTCGGGACTAGCGGGAGGCCAATAGGTTATGAGCAGTTCTTC. Protein sequence: CASSLGTSGRPIGYEQFF.

Comments on this clone: Other DNA sequences in this specimen translate into the identical CDR3. The chain uses TRBV29-1 and TRBJ1-2; D is unclear. With 4 bases removed from V and 0 bases from J, the gap between germline ends came to 6 bases. This CDR3 spans 12 amino acids. Germline V gene lookup returns CDR1 SQVTM and CDR2 ANQGSEA. The chain's CDR3 is CSVGGANYGYTF. CDR3 coding DNA: TGCAGCGTTGGGGGAGCTAACTATGGCTACACCTTC.

The CDR3 sequence: CASSWAPNTEAFF. The CDR3 DNA reads TGTGCCAGCAGCTGGGCCCCGAACACTGAAGCTTTCTTT. The chain combines TRBV7-2 with TRBJ1-1; D is undetermined. Germline V gene lookup returns CDR1 SGHTA and CDR2 FQGNSA. Trimming stripped 4 bases from V and 1 base from J, with 7 bases between. This CDR3 has 13 amino acids.

The chain employs TRBV18 and TRBJ2-5, with D tentatively TRBD1 or TRBD2 (5 bases each). CDR3 length equals 14 residues. Germline CDR1 reads KGHSH; CDR2 reads LQKENI. The V and J ends lost 2 bases and 1 base respectively, with 8 bases between them. This CDR3 reads CASSPGTLQETQYF. The DNA for the CDR3 is TGTGCCAGCTCACCAGGGACGCTCCAAGAGACCCAGTACTTC. Variable domain in full (rest from reference TRBV18 and TRBJ2-5): NAGVMQNPRHLVRRRGQEARLRCSPMKGHSHVYWYRQLPEEGLKFMVYLQKENIIDESGMPKERFSAEFPKEGPSILRIQQVVRGDSAAYFCASSPGTLQETQYFGPGTRLLVL.

This chain uses TRBV28 with TRBJ1-1; D is undetermined. The CDR3 covers 14 residues. V dropped 2 bases and J dropped 3 bases, with 10 bases sitting between them. CDR1 is MDHEN, CDR2 SYDVKM, per germline. The CDR3 coding sequence is TGTGCCAGCAGTTTAGGGTACAAGCACACTGAAGCTTTCTTT. It translates to CASSLGYKHTEAFF.

V and J are TRBV5-1 and TRBJ2-3, with D unresolved. This CDR3 is built from 14 residues. Germline V gene lookup returns CDR1 SGHRS and CDR2 YFSETQ. V was pared by 3 bases and J by 1 base, with 9 bases between. The CDR3 DNA reads TGCGCCAGCAGCTCGCCCAACGGCACAGATACGCAGTATTTT. Its translation is CASSSPNGTDTQYF.

V gene TRBV18 combines with J gene TRBJ2-7; no firm D call. Germline V lookup: CDR1 KGHSH, CDR2 LQKENI. Trimming shortened V by 0 bases and J by 1 base, and 13 bases separated the two germline ends. The CDR3 totals 16 residues. CDR3 loop: CASSPPVLLGSYEQYF. In DNA form, the CDR3 reads TGTGCCAGCTCACCACCGGTTCTTCTGGGATCCTACGAGCAGTACTTC.

The V and J genes are TRBV30 and TRBJ1-1; 8 bases agree with TRBD1. The CDR3 covers 13 residues. Unmatched junction bases numbered 5, after V lost 8 bases and J lost 0 bases. Per the germline V gene, CDR1 is GTSNPN and CDR2 is SVGIG (reference sequence). DNA of the CDR3: TGTGCCCGGTCGGGACAGGTGAACACTGAAGCTTTCTTT. This translates into CARSGQVNTEAFF. Looking up the rest from reference TRBV30 and TRBJ1-1 gives the full variable domain: SQTIHQWPATLVQPVGSPLSLECTVEGTSNPNLYWYRQAAGRGLQLLFYSVGIGQISSEVPQNLSASRPQDRQFILSSKKLLLSDSGFYLCARSGQVNTEAFFGQGTRLTVV.

The chain employs TRBV7-2 and TRBJ1-4; no clear D gene. The CDR3 has 13 residues. V was trimmed by 5 bases and J by 8 bases, leaving 12 bases between them. Germline V gene lookup returns CDR1 SGHTA and CDR2 FQGNSA. CDR3 protein: CASSPQFREKLFF. The CDR3 coding sequence is TGTGCCAGCAGCCCCCAGTTTAGGGAAAAACTGTTTTTT. Together with reference TRBV7-2 and TRBJ1-4, the CDR3 gives the full variable domain: GAGVSQSPSNKVTEKGKDVELRCDPISGHTALYWYRQSLGQGLEFLIYFQGNSAPDKSGLPSDRFSAERTGGSVSTLTIQRTQQEDSAVYLCASSPQFREKLFFGSGTQLSVL.